A selection of T cell receptor beta chains follows, all from one sample in a study of blood T cell repertoires in COVID-19. Here immunoSEQ multiplex PCR was the method, and the copy in TCRdb shows in-frame clones only, minus some. The table lists about 40,000 clones, around 83% of them singletons. Sequences were obtained from peripheral blood. The receptors here all came from a woman aged 55 to 70 with acute or convalescent COVID-19. Both conserved end residues are part of each CDR3. The order of the fields is J gene, V gene, D gene, clone size, CDR3 protein, CDR3 DNA. D genes are given only for firm matches. Clone size, where shown, is once, few, many, or a class for clones that have expanded.

j_gene: TRBJ2-5
v_gene: TRBV9
d_gene: TRBD1
abundance: NA
CDR3aa: CASSVTTGRETQYF
CDR3nt: TGTGCCAGCAGCGTAACGACAGGGCGAGAGACCCAGTACTTC

j_gene: TRBJ1-2
v_gene: TRBV5-4
d_gene: TRBD1
abundance: few
CDR3aa: CASSLYGQGQGYTF
CDR3nt: TGTGCCAGCAGCTTGTATGGACAGGGTCAGGGCTACACCTTC

j_gene: TRBJ1-1
v_gene: TRBV27
d_gene: TRBD1
abundance: NA
CDR3aa: CASRREQGRGAFF
CDR3nt: TGTGCCAGCAGAAGAGAACAGGGGAGAGGAGCTTTCTTT

j_gene: TRBJ2-3
v_gene: TRBV5-1
d_gene: TRBD1
abundance: NA
CDR3aa: CASRTGASTDTQYF
CDR3nt: TGCGCCAGCAGGACAGGGGCTAGCACAGATACGCAGTATTTT

j_gene: TRBJ1-2
v_gene: TRBV11-2
d_gene: TRBD1
abundance: few
CDR3aa: CASSPAPTGGNGYTF
CDR3nt: TGTGCCAGCAGCCCAGCCCCGACAGGGGGCAATGGCTACACCTTC

j_gene: TRBJ2-5
v_gene: TRBV7-2
d_gene: TRBD1
abundance: once
CDR3aa: CASSLGGARGQGGETQYF
CDR3nt: TGTGCCAGCAGCTTAGGCGGGGCCAGGGGGCAGGGAGGAGAGACCCAGTACTTC

j_gene: TRBJ2-2
v_gene: TRBV3-1/TRBV3-2
d_gene: TRBD2
abundance: NA
CDR3aa: CASSQASGSVTGELFF
CDR3nt: TGTGCCAGCAGCCAAGCAAGCGGGAGTGTCACCGGGGAGCTGTTTTTT

j_gene: TRBJ1-2
v_gene: TRBV5-1
d_gene: NA
abundance: NA
CDR3aa: CASSLGSGVYGYTF
CDR3nt: TGCGCCAGCAGCTTGGGTTCAGGGGTCTATGGCTACACCTTC

j_gene: TRBJ2-2
v_gene: TRBV9
d_gene: NA
abundance: NA
CDR3aa: CASSDRAGQTSNTGELFF
CDR3nt: TGTGCCAGCAGCGATCGGGCCGGACAGACCTCGAACACCGGGGAGCTGTTTTTT

j_gene: TRBJ1-1
v_gene: TRBV18
d_gene: NA
abundance: NA
CDR3aa: CASSLNRRSYAEAFF
CDR3nt: TGTGCCAGCTCACTAAACAGGCGTTCGTATGCTGAAGCTTTCTTT

j_gene: TRBJ2-7
v_gene: TRBV19
d_gene: NA
abundance: NA
CDR3aa: CASSEPGATYEQYF
CDR3nt: TGTGCCAGTAGTGAGCCGGGAGCAACCTACGAGCAGTACTTC

j_gene: TRBJ1-1
v_gene: TRBV5-4
d_gene: TRBD1
abundance: once
CDR3aa: CASSSRTGDTEAFF
CDR3nt: TGTGCCAGCAGCTCCCGGACAGGGGACACTGAAGCTTTCTTT

j_gene: TRBJ2-2
v_gene: TRBV4-2
d_gene: TRBD1
abundance: NA
CDR3aa: CASSRETGGDTGELFF
CDR3nt: TGTGCCAGCAGCCGAGAGACAGGGGGGGACACCGGGGAGCTGTTTTTT

j_gene: TRBJ2-5
v_gene: TRBV6-5
d_gene: TRBD1
abundance: NA
CDR3aa: CASRLGTGGGKTQYF
CDR3nt: TGTGCCAGCAGACTCGGGACAGGGGGCGGGAAGACCCAGTACTTC

j_gene: TRBJ1-6
v_gene: TRBV6-6
d_gene: NA
abundance: NA
CDR3aa: CASSYAEGNSPLHF
CDR3nt: TGTGCCAGCAGTTACGCAGAGGGTAATTCACCCCTCCACTTT

j_gene: TRBJ1-1
v_gene: TRBV18
d_gene: NA
abundance: NA
CDR3aa: CASSLSQRNTEAFF
CDR3nt: TGTGCCAGCTCACTGTCTCAGCGGAACACTGAAGCTTTCTTT

j_gene: TRBJ2-2
v_gene: TRBV12-2
d_gene: NA
abundance: NA
CDR3aa: CASRLAHRLAGGPNTGELFF
CDR3nt: TGTGCAAGTCGCTTAGCCCACCGACTAGCGGGAGGGCCGAACACCGGGGAGCTGTTTTTT

j_gene: TRBJ1-2
v_gene: TRBV10-2
d_gene: NA
abundance: NA
CDR3aa: CASRMGTATSSGYTF
CDR3nt: TGCGCCAGCCGTATGGGCACGGCAACGTCGAGCGGCTACACCTTC

j_gene: TRBJ1-1
v_gene: TRBV25-1
d_gene: TRBD1
abundance: NA
CDR3aa: CASCRTGPGNTEAFF
CDR3nt: TGTGCCAGCTGTCGGACAGGCCCTGGGAACACTGAAGCTTTCTTT

j_gene: TRBJ2-7
v_gene: TRBV6-5
d_gene: TRBD1
abundance: once
CDR3aa: CASSSPGQYIF
CDR3nt: TGTGCCAGCAGTTCCCCGGGACAGTACATATTC

j_gene: TRBJ1-2
v_gene: TRBV30
d_gene: TRBD1
abundance: NA
CDR3aa: CAWHRDRARQGYGYTF
CDR3nt: TGTGCCTGGCACCGGGACAGGGCCAGGCAAGGCTATGGCTACACCTTC

j_gene: TRBJ1-1
v_gene: TRBV19
d_gene: NA
abundance: NA
CDR3aa: CASTPGWRNTEAFF
CDR3nt: TGTGCCAGTACCCCAGGGTGGAGAAACACTGAAGCTTTCTTT

j_gene: TRBJ1-1
v_gene: TRBV10-2
d_gene: NA
abundance: NA
CDR3aa: CASRGDGLRNTEAFF
CDR3nt: TGCGCCAGCAGGGGAGATGGTTTAAGGAACACTGAAGCTTTCTTT

j_gene: TRBJ1-1
v_gene: TRBV10-3
d_gene: NA
abundance: few
CDR3aa: CAISRLQAGNTEAFF
CDR3nt: TGTGCCATCAGTCGTCTACAGGCCGGGAACACTGAAGCTTTCTTT

j_gene: TRBJ1-4
v_gene: TRBV12-3/TRBV12-4
d_gene: NA
abundance: NA
CDR3aa: CASTQNGNEKLFF
CDR3nt: TGTGCCAGCACCCAGAATGGTAATGAAAAACTGTTTTTT

j_gene: TRBJ2-3
v_gene: TRBV7-9
d_gene: TRBD2
abundance: NA
CDR3aa: CASSLELAGDTQYF
CDR3nt: TGTGCCAGCAGCTTAGAACTAGCGGGTGATACGCAGTATTTT